This TCR beta chain was captured in a study of T cell responses to AZD1222 COVID-19 vaccine. Findings of the study overall: After two AZD1222 doses, spike-specific TCR breadth and depth rose versus day 0. Reports say nearly half of spike-specific TCRs go after unmutated variant regions. The donor cohort was predominantly white British with a female majority, and clonal diversity may have been underestimated.

Measured with immunoSEQ multiplex PCR; TCRdb has only the in-frame clones, and not every one. The sample has more than 70,000 clones; about nine tenths are singletons. This clone was picked up one time. Its antigen is undetermined. V was trimmed by 0 bases and J by 9 bases, leaving 18 bases between them. The germline gives CDR1 SGHVS, CDR2 FNYEAQ. The CDR3 is 17 amino acids. The chain has TRBV7-6 and TRBJ1-6, with D possibly being TRBD1 (5 bases). The source material was peripheral blood, sampled 28 days after the second AZD1222 dose. The receptor was derived from an adult who received the AZD1222 COVID-19 vaccine. The CDR3, as DNA: TGTGCCAGCAGCTTAGCTTTGACAGCGAATTACCCTTCACCCCTCCACTTT. It codes for CASSLALTANYPSPLHF. The variable domain in full, completed from reference TRBV7-6 and TRBJ1-6, reads GAGVSQSPRYKVTKRGQDVALRCDPISGHVSLYWYRQALGQGPEFLTYFNYEAQQDKSGLPNDRFSAERPEGSISTLTIQRTEQRDSAMYRCASSLALTANYPSPLHFGNGTRLTVT.